Listed below are T cell receptor beta chains from one sample, sequenced in a study of brain T cells in children with intractable seizures. The table came from immunoSEQ multiplex PCR; TCRdb's copy has only in-frame clones and leaves some out. The sample contains hundreds of thousands of clones, 93% of which appear only once. The material was peripheral blood, obtained less than 6 months after surgery. These TCRs come from a boy in the first two years of life with tuberous sclerosis and intractable seizures. CDR3s include the opening cysteine and the closing phenylalanine or tryptophan. Fields, in order: clone size, V gene, D gene, J gene, CDR3 DNA, CDR3 protein. A D gene is named only where the DNA matches it firmly. The listing skips clone size in some rows; elsewhere it reads once, few, many or a size class.

.,TRBV2,.,TRBJ2-2,TGTGCCAGCAAGACACAGGGTCACCCCGGGGAGCTGTTTTTT,CASKTQGHPGELFF
once,TRBV11-3,.,TRBJ1-1,TGTGCCAGCAGCTTAAGGAGGGGCGCATTTACTGAAGCTTTCTTT,CASSLRRGAFTEAFF
.,TRBV7-6,.,TRBJ1-2,TGTGCCAGCAGCCTCCAGGGGTCCTATGGCTACACCTTC,CASSLQGSYGYTF
.,TRBV11-3,.,TRBJ2-3,TGTGCCAGCAGCTTAGATGGGGGGGCCGGAGATACGCAGTATTTT,CASSLDGGAGDTQYF
.,TRBV7-8,.,TRBJ1-5,TGTGCCAGCAGCATCCGGGACACCAATCAGCCCCAGCATTTT,CASSIRDTNQPQHF
.,TRBV28,TRBD2,TRBJ2-7,TGTGCCAGCAGAGCCTTAGCGGGAGATAGCTACGAGCAGTACTTC,CASRALAGDSYEQYF
.,TRBV7-9,.,TRBJ2-1,TGTGCCAGCAGCTTAGCAGGCGCGAGCTCCTACAATGAGCAGTTCTTC,CASSLAGASSYNEQFF
.,TRBV11-1,.,TRBJ2-1,TGTGCCAGCAGCCCCCGGGGGTCAGCTTACAATGAGCAGTTCTTC,CASSPRGSAYNEQFF
.,TRBV18,TRBD1,TRBJ1-2,TGTGCCAGCTCACCAAACGCTCCCGGGACAGCACTTAACTATGGCTACACCTTC,CASSPNAPGTALNYGYTF
.,TRBV5-1,.,TRBJ2-7,TGCGCCAGCAGCTTGGCCGACGCCTACGAGCAGTACTTC,CASSLADAYEQYF
.,TRBV20-1,TRBD2,TRBJ2-1,TGCAGTGCTGGGGCGCGGGGGGAGCAGTTCTTC,CSAGARGEQFF
.,TRBV24-1,TRBD1,TRBJ2-1,TGTGCCACCAGTGATCCACAGGGGATGGGGGAGCAGTTCTTC,CATSDPQGMGEQFF
.,TRBV19,.,TRBJ1-5,TGTGCCAGTAGTATATTCCCAGGGAACCAGCCCCAGCATTTT,CASSIFPGNQPQHF
once,TRBV7-2,.,TRBJ2-7,TGTGCCAGCAGCTTTCACGCAGCGAGCTCCTACGAGCAGTACTTC,CASSFHAASSYEQYF
once,TRBV19,.,TRBJ2-5,TGTGCCAGTAGTATTCTGGACTTAGAGACCCAGTACTTC,CASSILDLETQYF
.,TRBV7-3,TRBD1,TRBJ1-1,TGTGCCAGCAGCTTAAGCGGGACAGGGGTGGGCACTGAAGCTTTCTTT,CASSLSGTGVGTEAFF
.,TRBV4-1,.,TRBJ1-1,TGCGCCAGCAGCCAAGAAAATGGCGGAATTTTTGCTTTCTTT,CASSQENGGIFAFF
.,TRBV5-1,.,TRBJ2-7,TGCGCCAGCAGCTCCGGGACTCCGAATGGGAACGAGCAGTACTTC,CASSSGTPNGNEQYF
.,TRBV19,TRBD1,TRBJ2-3,TGTGCCAGTAGTAATGACAGGGGCCTCACAGATACGCAGTATTTT,CASSNDRGLTDTQYF
.,TRBV5-5,.,TRBJ1-1,TGTGCCAGCAGCTTGAGGGGATCCACTGAAGCTTTCTTT,CASSLRGSTEAFF
.,TRBV6-5,.,TRBJ2-7,TGTGCCAGCAGTTACACGACGGGCAGCTCCTACGAGCAGTACTTC,CASSYTTGSSYEQYF
.,TRBV6-5,TRBD1,TRBJ2-7,TGTGCCAGCAGGAGGTCGCCAGGGGGCTACGAGCAGTACTTC,CASRRSPGGYEQYF
.,TRBV30,.,TRBJ1-2,TGTGCCTGGGACAGGTTTAACTATGGCTACACCTTC,CAWDRFNYGYTF
few,TRBV7-9,.,TRBJ1-3,TGTGCCAGCAGCTTAGCCAACTCTGGAAACACCATATATTTT,CASSLANSGNTIYF
.,TRBV5-4,TRBD1,TRBJ2-1,TGTGCCAGCAGCTTGGGACAGGGATTTGACAATGAGCAGTTCTTC,CASSLGQGFDNEQFF
.,TRBV12-3/TRBV12-4,.,TRBJ1-1,TGTGCCAGCAGTTTGGGACTCACTGAAGCTTTCTTT,CASSLGLTEAFF
.,TRBV18,.,TRBJ2-7,TGTGCCAGCTCACCACAAGAACTAGGGGTGGGCTACGAGCAGTACTTC,CASSPQELGVGYEQYF
.,TRBV5-6,.,TRBJ1-5,TGTGCCAGCAGCTTGGCCCCAGGGGGCAATCAGCCCCAGCATTTT,CASSLAPGGNQPQHF
.,TRBV7-9,.,TRBJ1-5,TGTGCCAGCAGCTTTACAGGCAATCAGCCCCAGCATTTT,CASSFTGNQPQHF